These 20 T cell receptor beta chains were all obtained from the same sample, sequenced in a study of blood T cell repertoires in COVID-19. The table came from immunoSEQ multiplex PCR; TCRdb's copy has only in-frame clones and leaves some out. The sample includes around 100,000 clones, about 90% of them seen just once. Sequencing input: peripheral blood. These receptors were taken from a young man with COVID-19, enrolled during active disease.

The rearrangement joins TRBV19 to TRBJ2-2; TRBD1 aligns across 8 bases. Trimming at V came to 0 bases and at J to 3 bases, leaving 6 bases not matched to a gene. The CDR3 spans 17 residues. Germline CDR1 reads LNHDA; CDR2 reads SQIVND (reference sequence). The CDR3 spells CASSIDWRQGHTGELFF. DNA for the CDR3: TGTGCCAGTAGTATAGATTGGAGACAGGGGCACACCGGGGAGCTGTTTTTT.

V and J are TRBV24-1 and TRBJ2-2; 7 bases line up with TRBD2. The trim removed 4 bases at V and 4 bases at J, leaving 5 bases unmatched. Germline V lookup: CDR1 KGHDR, CDR2 SFDVKD. This CDR3 has 15 residues. In DNA, the CDR3 is TGTGCCACCAGTGAGAGGCGGGAGAGCACCGGGGAGCTGTTTTTT. Encoded protein: CATSERRESTGELFF.

The chain employs TRBV7-2 and TRBJ2-7, with D possibly TRBD2 on 5 matching bases. CDR1 is SGHTA and CDR2 is FQGNSA in the germline V gene. This CDR3 is 13 amino acids long. V gave up 5 bases and J gave up 7 bases, with 15 bases separating them. The CDR3 region is CASSTVSDWEQYF. The CDR3, as DNA: TGTGCCAGCAGCACGGTTAGCGACTGGGAGCAGTACTTC.

J is TRBJ2-7 and V is TRBV9, with a weak D call TRBD2 (6 bases). This CDR3 is 15 amino acids long. The germline V and J ends were trimmed by 2 bases and 1 base, with 13 bases remaining between them. Per the germline V gene, CDR1 is SGDLS and CDR2 is YYNGEE. CDR3 coding DNA: TGTGCCAGCAGCGTGGGAGGAGAGGGGTCCTACGAGCAGTACTTC. Protein sequence: CASSVGGEGSYEQYF. The complete variable domain, with remaining parts taken from reference TRBV9 and TRBJ2-7, reads DSGVTQTPKHLITATGQRVTLRCSPRSGDLSVYWYQQSLDQGLQFLIQYYNGEERAKGNILERFSAQQFPDLHSELNLSSLELGDSALYFCASSVGGEGSYEQYFGPGTRLTVT.

The genes are TRBV5-1 and TRBJ2-5; 9 bases are a match to TRBD2. The CDR3 is 16 residues long. V dropped 0 bases and J dropped 5; count of bases not matched to a gene: 8. Germline V CDR1 and CDR2: SGHRS, YFSETQ. The CDR3 loop reads CASSLGSSGSWETQYF. CDR3 DNA: TGCGCCAGCAGCTTGGGAAGTAGCGGGAGTTGGGAGACCCAGTACTTC.

The J gene is TRBJ1-2, the V gene TRBV28; perhaps TRBD1 as D (5 bases). The V end lost 7 bases, the J end lost 8 bases, and 23 bases lay between the germline ends. CDR3 length: 15 residues. CDR1 and CDR2 from the germline V gene are MDHEN and SYDVKM. Here the CDR3 DNA reads TGTGCCAGCAATACTCGTGGACATCCTACCCGCGGCTACACCTTC. Translated, it gives CASNTRGHPTRGYTF.

J is TRBJ1-4 and V is TRBV30, with 8 nucleotides matching TRBD1. Germline lookup yields CDR1 GTSNPN and CDR2 SVGIG (reference sequence). The CDR3 sequence is 13 residues long. Trimming took 3 bases from V and 5 from J; bases not matched to a gene: 2. CDR3 in DNA: TGTGCCTGGAGCGACAGGGGAAATGAAAAACTGTTTTTT. This codes for CAWSDRGNEKLFF.

A single count supports this clone. This chain connects TRBV24-1 to TRBJ2-2; D is uncertain. The CDR3 is 13 residues long. Trimming removed 7 bases at V and 2 bases at J, with 7 bases between. Germline assignment: CDR1 KGHDR and CDR2 SFDVKD. This chain's CDR3 is CATRDLNTGELFF. CDR3 bases: TGTGCCACCAGAGATCTTAACACCGGGGAGCTGTTTTTT.

This sequence joins TRBV9 and TRBJ2-7, with D possibly being TRBD1 (6 bases). Germline CDR1 SGDLS, CDR2 YYNGEE. CDR3 length equals 12 residues. V was clipped by 0 bases and J by 6 bases, with 7 bases between them. The CDR3 spells CASSVEGGEQYF. The CDR3 DNA reads TGTGCCAGCAGCGTAGAAGGGGGCGAGCAGTACTTC.

The rearrangement joins TRBV13 to TRBJ2-7; TRBD2 might be the D (5 bases). Germline V CDR1 and CDR2: PRHDT, FYEKMQ (reference sequence). The V end lost 5 bases, the J end lost 2 bases, and 19 bases lay between the germline ends. The CDR3 runs to 16 residues. The CDR3 spells CASSPSFGVGAYEQYF. DNA for the CDR3: TGTGCCAGCAGCCCCTCCTTCGGGGTTGGGGCCTACGAGCAGTACTTC.

This chain links TRBV30 with TRBJ1-3; D remains unclear. V shed 2 bases and J shed 0 bases, with 11 bases lying between them. From germline, CDR1 is GTSNPN and CDR2 SVGIG (reference sequence). The length of the CDR3 is 15 residues. DNA for the CDR3: TGTGCCTGGAGTTACACACAATTCTCTGGAAACACCATATATTTT. Amino acid sequence: CAWSYTQFSGNTIYF. Supplemented by reference TRBV30 and TRBJ1-3, the full variable domain reads SQTIHQWPATLVQPVGSPLSLECTVEGTSNPNLYWYRQAAGRGLQLLFYSVGIGQISSEVPQNLSASRPQDRQFILSSKKLLLSDSGFYLCAWSYTQFSGNTIYFGEGSWLTVV.

This clone came up many times. One end of the junction varies from germline; a read error may be responsible. This chain uses TRBV5-6 with TRBJ1-4, with D hard to call. The CDR3 is 14 amino acids. In germline, CDR1 is SGHDT, CDR2 YYEEEE. CDR3 sequence (DNA): TGTGCCAGCAGCTTCATTGCAACTAATGAAAAACTGCTTTTT. It codes for CASSFIATNEKLLF. Drawing the rest from reference TRBV5-6 and TRBJ1-4, the complete variable domain is DAGVTQSPTHLIKTRGQQVTLRCSPKSGHDTVSWYQQALGQGPQFIFQYYEEEERQRGNFPDRFSGHQFPNYSSELNVNALLLGDSALYLCASSFIATNEKLLFGSGTQLSVL.

The chain links TRBV5-6 to TRBJ1-2; D not certain. Trimming stripped 2 bases from V and 5 bases from J, with 10 bases between. Germline-derived CDR1 and CDR2 are SGHDT and YYEEEE. This CDR3 region has 13 residues. The CDR3 nucleotides are TGTGCCAGCAGCTTTGGACTGACATATGGCTACACCTTC. Its translation is CASSFGLTYGYTF.

The chain joins TRBV30 to TRBJ2-7; 7 bases match TRBD2. Losses at the gene ends were 1 base for V and 1 base for J; bases not matched to a gene: 7. Germline V lookup: CDR1 GTSNPN, CDR2 SVGIG (reference sequence). The CDR3 length is 15 residues. The CDR3 loop is CAWSASGGESYEQYF. The CDR3 DNA sequence: TGTGCCTGGAGTGCCTCGGGGGGAGAGTCCTACGAGCAGTACTTC.

The CDR3 spells CASSIDPRGRDLNTGELFF. CDR3 coding DNA: TGTGCCAGTAGTATAGACCCAAGGGGGCGCGACCTTAACACCGGGGAGCTGTTTTTT. This sequence joins TRBV19 and TRBJ2-2; 7 bases map to TRBD1. There are 19 residues in the CDR3. The trim removed 0 bases at V and 2 bases at J, leaving 12 bases unmatched. Germline V CDR1 and CDR2: LNHDA, SQIVND (reference sequence).

CDR3 DNA sequence: TGTGCCAGCAGCCAAGTTAAGCGATCTGGCACAGATACGCAGTATTTT. It codes for CASSQVKRSGTDTQYF. The V call is TRBV3-1 (or the pseudogene TRBV3-2), the J call TRBJ2-3, with no clear D. This CDR3 has 16 amino acids. Trimming stripped 1 base from V and 1 base from J, with 12 bases between. Germline CDR1 and CDR2: LGHDT and YNNKEL (reference sequence).

J is TRBJ2-5 and V is TRBV14; D is perhaps TRBD1 (5 bases). V lost 4 bases, J lost 5 bases, and 14 bases lay in between. Germline CDR1 and CDR2: SGHDN and FVKESK. The CDR3 contains 14 residues. The CDR3 DNA reads TGTGCCAGCAGCCTCCGGGCAGGGTTGGAGACCCAGTACTTC. Its translation: CASSLRAGLETQYF.

This clone appeared a few times. The chain uses TRBV29-1 and TRBJ2-7; D is possibly TRBD1 (5 bases). Between the trimmed V and J ends, which lost 5 bases and 2 bases, there was a span of 22 bases. Germline V gives CDR1 SQVTM, CDR2 ANQGSEA. There are 16 residues in the CDR3. CDR3 loop: CSVPDSRPPTTYEQYF. The CDR3 region has the DNA TGCAGCGTTCCCGACAGCCGTCCACCAACTACCTACGAGCAGTACTTC.

The V call is TRBV9, the J call TRBJ2-7, with D possibly being TRBD2 (5 bases). Germline V gene sequence: CDR1 SGDLS, CDR2 YYNGEE. Trimming shortened V by 0 bases and J by 6 bases, and 7 bases separated the two germline ends. This CDR3 is built from 12 residues. The CDR3 DNA reads as TGTGCCAGCAGCGTAGACGGACTCGAGCAGTACTTC. Protein sequence: CASSVDGLEQYF.

V gene TRBV5-1 combines with J gene TRBJ2-7, with D possibly being TRBD1 (6 bases). CDR3 length equals 11 residues. The V end lost 6 bases, the J end lost 3 bases, and 7 bases lay between the germline ends. Germline CDR1 SGHRS, CDR2 YFSETQ. For the CDR3, the DNA is TGCGCCAGCAAGGGGGACTACGAGCAGTACTTC. Protein: CASKGDYEQYF. Drawing the rest from reference TRBV5-1 and TRBJ2-7, the complete variable domain is KAGVTQTPRYLIKTRGQQVTLSCSPISGHRSVSWYQQTPGQGLQFLFEYFSETQRNKGNFPGRFSGRQFSNSRSEMNVSTLELGDSALYLCASKGDYEQYFGPGTRLTVT.